Listed below are T cell receptor beta chains from one sample, sequenced in a study of beta chain features in type 1 diabetes. This table comes from immunoSEQ multiplex PCR, and its TCRdb copy is limited to in-frame clones, with some not included. The sample has about 250,000 clones, 14% seen once. Specimen: naive CD4+ T cells from blood. Receptor source: a woman in her forties in good health. The conserved cysteine and the conserved F or W are not part of the CDR3 here. D genes are given only for firm matches. A row's size may be missing; if present it is once, few, many or a size class.

v_call	clone_size	j_call	cdr3_length	d_call	cdr3_aa
TRBV7-6	-	TRBJ2-2	12	-	ASSEAAGTGELF
TRBV6-1	few	TRBJ1-2	11	-	ASSGSGVYGYT
TRBV6-6	-	TRBJ2-2	14	TRBD1	ASSYSGQFNTGELF
TRBV7-2	few	TRBJ2-3	13	-	ASSHPGRQGDTQY
TRBV19	-	TRBJ2-1	14	TRBD2	ASSIPGTSLYNEQF
TRBV5-4	-	TRBJ2-1	15	TRBD2	ASSSKLSGGSYNEQF
TRBV7-2	-	TRBJ2-3	12	TRBD2	ASSSGLVTDTQY
TRBV5-6	few	TRBJ1-4	14	TRBD1	ASSLRQGRESEKLF
TRBV4-3	few	TRBJ2-2	14	-	ASSQEATQKSGELF
TRBV7-2	-	TRBJ2-3	14	-	ASSLNSPVSTDTQY
TRBV4-1	few	TRBJ2-7	13	-	ASRPQWGETYEQY
TRBV25-1	many	TRBJ1-6	13	TRBD1	ASSGLGQGVRPLH
TRBV20-1	few	TRBJ2-1	9	-	SARAGNEQF
TRBV7-9	few	TRBJ1-1	14	TRBD1	ASSRDRFRIYTEAF
TRBV19	few	TRBJ2-7	12	TRBD1	ASSTPGQSYEQY
TRBV9	few	TRBJ2-5	12	TRBD2	ASSERSGGETQY
TRBV7-6	few	TRBJ2-7	14	-	ASSLATARGSYEQY
TRBV28	-	TRBJ1-1	14	-	ASSTPRRGMNTEAF
TRBV6-1	-	TRBJ2-7	10	-	ASSEGAYEQY
TRBV18	-	TRBJ1-3	13	TRBD1	ASSPMDRGANTIY
TRBV7-2	-	TRBJ2-7	14	TRBD1	ASTGQLRTGRPEQY
TRBV6-5	-	TRBJ1-2	11	-	ASSYTGSYGYT